This T cell receptor (beta chain) emerged from a study of blood T cell repertoires in COVID-19. As for the study in general: The United States, Italy and Spain were the sources of the acute and convalescent COVID-19 samples. In each case, the material was cDNA or gDNA derived from T cells, B-cell-depleted T cells, or PBMCs.

Deletions cut 8 bases from V and 0 bases from J, with 10 bases between. Germline V CDR1 and CDR2: LNHDA, SQIVND (reference sequence). This CDR3 is built from 13 residues. Authors' analysis steps: Nucleated cell counts were estimated from reference gene primer amplification. Clones were read by immunoSEQ multiplex PCR, and TCRdb kept only the in-frame ones, dropping some. Clone size and V and J calls were adopted from that table, with D and trimming inferred from the DNA. The table lists around 26,000 clones, around 92% of them singletons, with roughly 2.8% in the top ten. Sequencing was carried out using peripheral blood. This chain joins TRBV19 and TRBJ2-5; D might be TRBD2 (5 bases). The clonotype originates from a human donor in a cohort sampled during active COVID-19. CDR3 loop: CASGRVNQETQYF. CDR3 DNA: TGTGCCAGTGGGCGGGTGAACCAAGAGACCCAGTACTTC.